These T cell receptor beta chains were read from a single sample in a study of identical twins. One entry per CDR3 protein results from TCRdb running MiXCR on the 5' RACE reads. The data show about 250,000 distinct CDR3 sequences, over 12% seen once. The sequenced sample was memory (CD45RO+) T cells sorted from blood. The receptors here all came from a woman under 30 in good health. Each CDR3 is given without its conserved first and last residue. The D gene is left open where the match is weak. Clone sizes are given selectively: once, few, many, or a class where the clone is expanded.

TRBJ2-7	TRBV7-9	TRBD2	NA	ASSSSTTSGTHEQY
TRBJ1-1	TRBV7-8	NA	few	ASSFRVEGTTEAF
TRBJ1-6	TRBV2	TRBD1	few	ASMRTGGSPLH
TRBJ2-1	TRBV7-2	NA	few	ASSPDLPVSNEQF
TRBJ1-2	TRBV20-1	TRBD1	many	SAPRTGVYGYT
TRBJ1-1	TRBV29-1	NA	many	STGDTEAF
TRBJ1-2	TRBV3-1	NA	few	ASSQDIGGSYGYT
TRBJ2-1	TRBV30	TRBD2	NA	AWSSGRDYNEQF
TRBJ2-6	TRBV11-2	NA	NA	ASTSLIGRGANVLT
TRBJ2-1	TRBV7-2	NA	NA	ASSLAPSDEQF
TRBJ1-4	TRBV7-6	NA	many	ASSLALGEEKLF
TRBJ1-1	TRBV11-2	NA	NA	ASSLNTFSETTEAF
TRBJ2-1	TRBV15	TRBD2	NA	ATSRVGGSGVWVQF
TRBJ1-4	TRBV20-1	NA	NA	SARDLQGMGEKLF
TRBJ2-7	TRBV3-1	NA	NA	ASSLTGGELYEQY
TRBJ2-4	TRBV27	TRBD2	NA	ASKGTSGVKNIQY
TRBJ2-7	TRBV7-9	TRBD1	many	ASSVQGANEQY
TRBJ2-1	TRBV10-3	NA	NA	AISYEGNEQF
TRBJ2-1	TRBV5-1	TRBD2	few	ASSFSGGSYNEQF
TRBJ1-2	TRBV5-1	NA	NA	ASSLGPLYGYT
TRBJ2-6	TRBV5-1	NA	NA	ASSLEATHSGANVLT
TRBJ1-1	TRBV20-1	NA	few	SANNEGHTEAF
TRBJ2-1	TRBV6-4	TRBD2	many	ASSTSGDYNEQF
TRBJ2-7	TRBV28	NA	few	ASSSILYEQY
TRBJ2-5	TRBV6-1	NA	few	ASRGTSRETQY
TRBJ2-1	TRBV3-1	TRBD2	NA	ASSPRTSGGAFRI
TRBJ2-1	TRBV12-3/TRBV12-4	NA	few	ASRSSGEQF
TRBJ1-6	TRBV6-1	NA	NA	ASSENPRGYNSPLH